One T cell receptor (beta chain) is described in this entry. Its matching antigen is unknown. The data were obtained in a study of T cell repertoires in cytomegalovirus infection. Study overall: The public TCR beta signatures pointed to both CMV infection and matching HLA type.

Study findings and constraints: Of the TCR beta families, the public ones yielded a cumulative frequency that identified carriers of CMV plus the relevant HLA.

MiXCR, applied by TCRdb to the reads, yields one record per CDR3 protein. Found here are about a million distinct CDR3 sequences, roughly 30% of them singletons; the top ten hold over 12%. Sequencing used cultured CD8+ T cells from PBMCs, obtained from culture after CMV antigen stimulation. The TCR sequence derives from a human donor in good health (CMV status not recorded). Some clones in this sample may be carry-over from other donors' samples.

The CDR3 DNA reads TGTGCCCCAAAGGACCGGGATGGCTACACCTTC. This encodes CAPKDRDGYTF. J is TRBJ1-2 and V is TRBV2, with D unclear. Germline loops: CDR1 SNHLY, CDR2 FYNNEI. The ends were cut back, 11 bases at V and 6 bases at J, with 13 bases in the middle. The length of the CDR3 is 11 residues.